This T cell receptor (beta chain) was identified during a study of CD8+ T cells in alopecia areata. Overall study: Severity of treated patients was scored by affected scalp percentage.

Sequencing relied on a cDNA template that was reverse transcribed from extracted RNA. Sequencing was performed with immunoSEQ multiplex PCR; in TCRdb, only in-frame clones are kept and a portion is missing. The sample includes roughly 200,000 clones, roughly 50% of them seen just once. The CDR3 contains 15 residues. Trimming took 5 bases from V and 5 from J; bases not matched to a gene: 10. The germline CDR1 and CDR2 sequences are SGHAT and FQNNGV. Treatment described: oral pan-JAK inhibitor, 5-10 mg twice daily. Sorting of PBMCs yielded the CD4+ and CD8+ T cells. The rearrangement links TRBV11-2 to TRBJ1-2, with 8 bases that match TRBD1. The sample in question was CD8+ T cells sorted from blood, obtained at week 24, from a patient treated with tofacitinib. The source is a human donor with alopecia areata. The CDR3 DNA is TGTGCCAGCAGCCCTACCGGACAGGGCACTTATGGCTACACCTTC. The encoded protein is CASSPTGQGTYGYTF.